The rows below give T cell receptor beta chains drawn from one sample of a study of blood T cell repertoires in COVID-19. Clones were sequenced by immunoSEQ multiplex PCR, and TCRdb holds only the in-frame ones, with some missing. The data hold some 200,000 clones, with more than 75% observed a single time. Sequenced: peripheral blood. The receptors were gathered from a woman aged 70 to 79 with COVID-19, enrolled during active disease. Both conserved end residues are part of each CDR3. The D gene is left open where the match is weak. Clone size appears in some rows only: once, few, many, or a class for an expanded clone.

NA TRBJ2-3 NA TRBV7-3 TGTGCCAGCAGCCCGACAGGAGGCACAGATACGCAGTATTTT CASSPTGGTDTQYF
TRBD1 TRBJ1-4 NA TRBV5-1 TGCGCCAGCAGCCCACGAGAGGGGGCGATTGAAAAACTGTTTTTT CASSPREGAIEKLFF
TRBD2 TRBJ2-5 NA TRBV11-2 TGTGCCAGCAGCCAGGGACTAGCGGGAGGGGCCCAGTACTTC CASSQGLAGGAQYF
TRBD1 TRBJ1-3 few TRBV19 TGTGCCAGTACTCCCGGGACAGTATATGGAAACACCATATATTTT CASTPGTVYGNTIYF
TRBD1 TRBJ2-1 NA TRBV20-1 TGCAGTGCTAGTCCCCTACAGGGGAATGAGCAGTTCTTC CSASPLQGNEQFF
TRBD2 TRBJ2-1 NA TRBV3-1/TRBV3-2 TGTGCCAGCAGCCAGGGACTAGCGGGAGCGGGCAATGAGCAGTTCTTC CASSQGLAGAGNEQFF
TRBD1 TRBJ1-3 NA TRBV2 TGTGCCAGCAGTCGGGACAGAGTTCTTGGAAACACCATATATTTT CASSRDRVLGNTIYF
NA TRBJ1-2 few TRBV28 TGTGCCAGCAGTTCCCCCGATTCTCGGGGCTACACCTTC CASSSPDSRGYTF
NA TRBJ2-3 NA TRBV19 TGTGCCAGTAGTGGAGGGGCAGGGACCACAGATACGCAGTATTTT CASSGGAGTTDTQYF
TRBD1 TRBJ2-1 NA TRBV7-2 TGTGCCAGCAGCCTCAACTCCGGGACAGTCAATGAGCAGTTCTTC CASSLNSGTVNEQFF
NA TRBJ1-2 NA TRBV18 TGTGCCAGCTCACCTAGATTAGTTGGGACGGGAGATGGCTACACCTTC CASSPRLVGTGDGYTF
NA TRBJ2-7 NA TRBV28 TGTGCCAGCAGTTCTAGGGGCGAGCAGTACTTC CASSSRGEQYF
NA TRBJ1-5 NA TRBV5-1 TGCGCCAGCAGCTCGGACGGAGGCGGCAATCAGCCCCAGCATTTT CASSSDGGGNQPQHF
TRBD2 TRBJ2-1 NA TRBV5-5 TGTGCCAGCAGCTTGGGGGCCCTAGCGGGAGGGCCTAAAAATGAGCAGTTCTTC CASSLGALAGGPKNEQFF
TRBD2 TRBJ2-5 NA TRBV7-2 TGTGCCAGCAGCTTAAGTAGCGGGAGAACGCAAGAGACCCAGTACTTC CASSLSSGRTQETQYF
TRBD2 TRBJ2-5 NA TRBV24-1 TGTGCCACCAGTGATTACATACAGACTAGCGGGAAAGAGACCCAGTACTTC CATSDYIQTSGKETQYF
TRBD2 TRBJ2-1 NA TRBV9 TGTGCCAGCAGCCCTACCGGACTAGCGGGAATGAATGAGCAGTTCTTC CASSPTGLAGMNEQFF
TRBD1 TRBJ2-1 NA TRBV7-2 TGTGCCAGCAGCTTATTCAGGGACAGGGACCACAATGAGCAGTTCTTC CASSLFRDRDHNEQFF
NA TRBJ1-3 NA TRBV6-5 TGTGCCAGCAGAGCCTGGGCAGGCTTAGGAAACACCATATATTTT CASRAWAGLGNTIYF
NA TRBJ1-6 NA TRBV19 TGTGCCAGTAGTAGATCCCTCCAGGGCCACTCACCCCTCCACTTT CASSRSLQGHSPLHF
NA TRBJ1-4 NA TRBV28 TGTGCCAGCAGTTTCGTCCGTAATGAAAAACTGTTTTTT CASSFVRNEKLFF
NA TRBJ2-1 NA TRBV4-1 TGCGCCAGCAGCCAAGTCCGACTAACTGAGCAGTTCTTC CASSQVRLTEQFF
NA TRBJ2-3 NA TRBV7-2 TGTGCCAGCAGCCAAGGGGGGGCCGGCACAGATACGCAGTATTTT CASSQGGAGTDTQYF
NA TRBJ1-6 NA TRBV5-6 TGTGCCAGCAGCTTGGACGCGGGGAGCGGTAATTCACCCCTCCACTTT CASSLDAGSGNSPLHF
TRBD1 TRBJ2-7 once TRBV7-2 TGTGCCAGCAGCTTGACAGGGGGCAAATACGAGCAGTACTTC CASSLTGGKYEQYF
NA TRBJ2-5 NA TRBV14 TGTGCCAGCAGCCAAGAACCAGGAAAAGAGACCCAGTACTTC CASSQEPGKETQYF
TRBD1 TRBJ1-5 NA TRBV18 TGTGCCAGCTCGCCCGGGACAGGCTCCAATAGCAATCAGCCCCAGCATTTT CASSPGTGSNSNQPQHF
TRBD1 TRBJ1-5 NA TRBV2 TGTGCCAGCAGCCAAACAGGGGGCAGGCAGCCCCAGCATTTT CASSQTGGRQPQHF
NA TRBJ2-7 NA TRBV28 TGTGCCAGCAGTTTTAGTGCGGCTAGCTCTACCACCTACGAGCAGTACTTC CASSFSAASSTTYEQYF
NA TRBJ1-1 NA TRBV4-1 TGCGCCAGCAGCCAAGATCGGAACACTGAAGCTTTCTTT CASSQDRNTEAFF
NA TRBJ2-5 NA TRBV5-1 TGCGCCAGCAGCTTGAGCGGACCCGGGGTAGAGACCCAGTACTTC CASSLSGPGVETQYF
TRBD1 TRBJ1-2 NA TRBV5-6 TGTGCCAGCAGCTTCTTGGGACAGGGAAGCTATGGCTACACCTTC CASSFLGQGSYGYTF
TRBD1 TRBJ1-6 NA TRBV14 TGTGCCAGCAGCCAAGATGGGTACGGACAGGGGTACAATTCACCCCTCCACTTT CASSQDGYGQGYNSPLHF
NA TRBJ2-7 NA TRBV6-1 TGTGCCAGCAGTGAAAGTAGGACAAGGGTCTTC CASSESRTRVF
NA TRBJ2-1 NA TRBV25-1 TGTGCCAGCAGTGAGACAAGCTACAATGAGCAGTTCTTC CASSETSYNEQFF
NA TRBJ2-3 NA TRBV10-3 TGTGCCATCAGTGAGTCGGGCCAGGGGATGGATACGCAGTATTTT CAISESGQGMDTQYF
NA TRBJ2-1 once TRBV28 TGTGCCAGCCGTGGGGGCGGGAGTCCCTACAATGAGCAGTTCTTC CASRGGGSPYNEQFF
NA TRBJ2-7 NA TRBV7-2 TGTGCCAGCAGCTTAGGACAACTGAGCTCCTACGAGCAGTACTTC CASSLGQLSSYEQYF
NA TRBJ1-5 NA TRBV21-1 TGTGCCAGCAGCAAAGGCGGCGGACAGGGTTTTAATAGCAATCAGCCCCAGCATTTT CASSKGGGQGFNSNQPQHF
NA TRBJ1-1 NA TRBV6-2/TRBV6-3 TGTGCCAGCAGTTACAATCCAGAGGGAGTTAACACTGAAGCTTTCTTT CASSYNPEGVNTEAFF
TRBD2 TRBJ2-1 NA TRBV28 TGTGCCAGTCTGGGAAGTGGCGGGAGGGTCAATGAGCAGTTCTTC CASLGSGGRVNEQFF
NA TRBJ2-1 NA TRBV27 TGTGCCAGCAGTTTATCTTCCATCAGCTCCTACAATGAGCAGTTCTTC CASSLSSISSYNEQFF
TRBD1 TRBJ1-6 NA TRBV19 TGTGCCAGTAGCCGACAGGGAGGAAATTCACCCCTCCACTTT CASSRQGGNSPLHF
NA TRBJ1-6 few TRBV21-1 TGTGCCAGCAGAGCCAGTATAAAGACAGATCATTATTCCGATTATAATTCACCCCTCCACTTT CASRASIKTDHYSDYNSPLHF
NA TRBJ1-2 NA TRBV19 TGTGCCAGTAGTATTGAGGGCCATGTGGGCTACACCTTC CASSIEGHVGYTF
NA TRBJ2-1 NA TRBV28 TGTGCCAGCAGAGTAAGTGGGGCTGCTTCCTACAATGAGCAGTTCTTC CASRVSGAASYNEQFF
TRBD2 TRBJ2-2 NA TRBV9 TGTGCCAGCAGCCCCCGGACTAGCGGGAGCCGAGGTGGGGAGCTGTTTTTT CASSPRTSGSRGGELFF
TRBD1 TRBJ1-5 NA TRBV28 TGTGCCAGCAGTTTCTACAGGGGGCTTAGCAATCAGCCCCAGCATTTT CASSFYRGLSNQPQHF
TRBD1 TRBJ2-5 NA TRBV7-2 TGTGCCAGCAGCTCGGACAGGAGAGAGACCCAGTACTTC CASSSDRRETQYF
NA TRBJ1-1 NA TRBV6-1 TGTGCCAGCAGACCCCAAATGGAGGGCGAAGCTTTCTTT CASRPQMEGEAFF
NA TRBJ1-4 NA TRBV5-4 TGTGCCAGCAGCTCCGCCGGCAGGGGAGACGAAAAACTGTTTTTT CASSSAGRGDEKLFF
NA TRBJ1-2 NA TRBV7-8 TGTGCCAGCAGCGAAGGGGGATCGGCATATGGCTACACCTTC CASSEGGSAYGYTF
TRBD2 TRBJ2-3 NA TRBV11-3 TGTGCCAGCAGCTCCCCCCAGGCTAGCGGCCGACTCACGCAGTATTTT CASSSPQASGRLTQYF
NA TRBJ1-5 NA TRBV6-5 TGTGCCAGCAGGTTAACAGGGAATCAGCCCCAGCATTTT CASRLTGNQPQHF